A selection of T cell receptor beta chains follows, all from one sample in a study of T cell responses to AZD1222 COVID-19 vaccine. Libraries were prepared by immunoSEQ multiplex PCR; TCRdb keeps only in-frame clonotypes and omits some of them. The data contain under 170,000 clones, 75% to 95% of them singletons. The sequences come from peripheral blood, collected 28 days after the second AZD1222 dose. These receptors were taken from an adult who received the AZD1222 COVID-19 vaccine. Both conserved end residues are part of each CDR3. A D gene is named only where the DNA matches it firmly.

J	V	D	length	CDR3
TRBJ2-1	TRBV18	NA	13	CASSLSFQNEQFF
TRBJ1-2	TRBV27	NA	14	CASSQGGDPYGYTF
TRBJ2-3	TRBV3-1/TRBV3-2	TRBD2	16	CASSPQMAGGTDTQYF
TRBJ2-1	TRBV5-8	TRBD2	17	CASSSPPRASGNNEQFF
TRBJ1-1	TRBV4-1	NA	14	CASSQRALNTEAFF
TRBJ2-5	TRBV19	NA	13	CASSWGHEETQYF
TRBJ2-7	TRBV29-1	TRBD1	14	CSVITGGAPYEQYF
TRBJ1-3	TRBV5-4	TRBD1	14	CASSRDSLLNTIYF
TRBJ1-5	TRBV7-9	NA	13	CASSELSNQPQHF
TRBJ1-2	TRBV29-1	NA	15	CSVEDQGTSNYGYTF
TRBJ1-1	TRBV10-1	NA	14	CASSEFGTRAEAFF
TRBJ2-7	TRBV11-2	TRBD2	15	CASSSELAGAYEQYF
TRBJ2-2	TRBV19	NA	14	CASSIGAAGGELFF
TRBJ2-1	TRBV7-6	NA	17	CASSGGTVTIFGGEQFF
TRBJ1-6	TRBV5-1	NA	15	CASSSGVGDNSPLHF
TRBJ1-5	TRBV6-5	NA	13	CASSYFRDQPQHF
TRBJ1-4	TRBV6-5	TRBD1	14	CASKPGQQNAQLFF
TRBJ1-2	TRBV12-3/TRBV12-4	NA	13	CASSLTSLYGYTF
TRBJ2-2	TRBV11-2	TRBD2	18	CASSTPQAGGPSSGELFF
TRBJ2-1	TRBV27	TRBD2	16	CASSLSTGGAYNEQFF
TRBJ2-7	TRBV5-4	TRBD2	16	CASSAGGAGASYEQYF
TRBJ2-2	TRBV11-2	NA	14	CASSLDPGAGELFF
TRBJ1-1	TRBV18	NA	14	CASSLQSGNTEAFF
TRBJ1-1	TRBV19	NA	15	CASSMWARVNTEAFF
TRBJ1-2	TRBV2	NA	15	CASSLRRQVGYGYTF
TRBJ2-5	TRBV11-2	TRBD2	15	CASSSAKGLRETQYF